The T cell receptor beta chain under discussion was sequenced for a study of T cell responses to AZD1222 COVID-19 vaccine. Notes on the study in general: Clonal diversity was possibly underestimated, and the donors were mostly white British, with more females. Baseline serology detected seropositivity in only a handful of AZD1222 recipients.

TCRdb's table, derived via immunoSEQ multiplex PCR, lists solely in-frame clones and lacks some. The sample records 80,000 to 90,000 clones, around 90% being singletons. Trimming cost V 0 bases and J 3 bases, with 3 bases left between them. Germline CDR1 MNHEY, CDR2 SVGAGI. This CDR3 contains 13 residues. As concerns this clone: Its antigen is as yet unknown.

The chain carries TRBV6-5 and TRBJ2-1; D gene uncertain. Specimen: peripheral blood, collected on day 0 of AZD1222 vaccination. The sequence was obtained from an adult in good health. CDR3 residues: CASSYSDYNEQFF. The CDR3 DNA reads as TGTGCCAGCAGTTACTCCGACTACAATGAGCAGTTCTTC.